Below, one T cell receptor beta chain is given with its context. Its specificity is not known. What was amplified from RNA transcripts were TCR beta CDR3 regions. Initially, a first-round RT-PCR of the TCR CDR3 employed the HTBI primer set. In TCRdb, the multiplex PCR reads were re-called with MiXCR into one record per CDR3 protein. Counted here are around 300,000 distinct CDR3 sequences, 22% occurring once; the ten biggest clones make up roughly 60%. Germline loops: CDR1 SGHAT, CDR2 FQDESV (reference sequence). Between the trimmed V and J ends, which lost 5 bases and 5 bases, there was a span of 22 bases. The CDR3 is 16 residues long. Exclusion of patients followed from uncontrolled infection, other autoimmune disease, pregnancy or lactation. About 10 ml of fresh peripheral blood supplied the PBMCs. This record belongs to a study of T cells in Graves' hyperthyroidism and ophthalmopathy. Study-wide findings and caveats: Among thyroid clonotypes expanded above 0.001, most also appeared in blood. Model output signaled ophthalmopathy a median roughly 6.5 months ahead of onset.

Sequenced sample: blood. This clonotype originated in a man between 25 and 39 years old with Graves' ophthalmopathy. V is TRBV11-1 and J is TRBJ2-7, with D possibly matching TRBD2 (7 bases). CDR3 loop: CASSQDTRGAGHEQYF. The DNA for the CDR3 is TGTGCCAGCAGCCAAGATACACGGGGGGCCGGGCACGAGCAGTACTTC.